Below, 12 T cell receptor beta chains from the same sample are listed, as sequenced in a study of blood T cell repertoires in COVID-19. Repertoires were generated with immunoSEQ multiplex PCR, while TCRdb's copy carries only in-frame clones and drops some. The sample has about 380,000 clones, more than 75% seen once; the top ten hold 1.3%. The sample consisted of PBMCs or T cells enriched from blood (not recorded which). These receptor sequences come from a man aged 30 to 39 who had recovered from COVID-19.

This clone is a singleton in its sample. The DNA for the CDR3 is TGTGCCAGTACGGGACAGGCGTTTGTCACTGAAGCTTTCTTT. Its translation is CASTGQAFVTEAFF. The J gene is TRBJ1-1, the V gene TRBV19, with 8 bases fitting TRBD1. The CDR3 consists of 14 residues. The germline gives CDR1 LNHDA, CDR2 SQIVND (reference sequence). The ends lost 7 bases at V and 4 bases at J; junction bases unmatched: 8.

The chain recombines TRBV11-2 with TRBJ1-1; D may be TRBD1 (6 bases). This CDR3 has 14 residues. The V gene lost 1 base and the J gene lost 3 bases, with 9 bases spanning the gap. Germline CDR1 SGHAT, CDR2 FQNNGV. The CDR3 DNA reads TGTGCCAGCAGCTTAGCCGCAGGGGACACTGAAGCTTTCTTT. Amino acids: CASSLAAGDTEAFF.

The rearrangement uses TRBV30 and TRBJ1-5; a possible D gene is TRBD1 (6 bases). V was shortened by 0 bases and J by 4 bases, with 10 bases between the two germline ends. CDR1 GTSNPN and CDR2 SVGIG come from the germline V gene (reference sequence). CDR3 length equals 14 residues. The CDR3 here is CAWSVGTKNQPQHF. The DNA for the CDR3 is TGTGCCTGGAGTGTAGGGACAAAGAATCAGCCCCAGCATTTT. The whole variable domain, filled in from reference TRBV30 and TRBJ1-5, reads SQTIHQWPATLVQPVGSPLSLECTVEGTSNPNLYWYRQAAGRGLQLLFYSVGIGQISSEVPQNLSASRPQDRQFILSSKKLLLSDSGFYLCAWSVGTKNQPQHFGDGTRLSIL.

The rearrangement joins TRBV24-1 to TRBJ2-5; the match to TRBD1 covers 7 bases. After removal of 2 bases from V and 5 bases from J, the junction contained 1 base not matched to a gene. This CDR3 spans 13 amino acids. Per the germline V gene, CDR1 is KGHDR and CDR2 is SFDVKD. CDR3 nucleotide sequence: TGTGCCACCAGTGATTCGGACAGGGAGACCCAGTACTTC. Amino acid sequence: CATSDSDRETQYF.

This clone was found once. The rearrangement uses TRBV5-6 and TRBJ1-6; D is unresolved. The CDR3 runs 17 residues. The V and J ends lost 4 bases and 0 bases respectively, with 14 bases between them. Germline values: CDR1 SGHDT, CDR2 YYEEEE. The CDR3 protein is CASSKVRLYSYNSPLHF. In nucleotides, the CDR3 is TGTGCCAGCAGCAAAGTCAGGCTCTACTCCTATAATTCACCCCTCCACTTT.

The V gene is TRBV9, the J gene TRBJ2-1, with D uncertain. Germline values: CDR1 SGDLS, CDR2 YYNGEE. The ends were cut back, 0 bases at V and 12 bases at J, with 13 bases in the middle. CDR3 length: 13 amino acids. Written as DNA, the CDR3 is TGTGCCAGCAGCGTAGGTTCCAACAGTCGGCAGTTCTTC. This sequence encodes CASSVGSNSRQFF.

The rearrangement uses TRBV6-5 and TRBJ2-5; 8 bases line up with TRBD1. Germline CDR1 MNHEY, CDR2 SVGAGI. Trimming cost V 4 bases and J 11 bases; bases outside gene matches: 9. This CDR3 is 13 amino acids long. The CDR3 protein is CASSSPGTGSQYF. The CDR3 DNA follows: TGTGCCAGCAGTTCTCCCGGGACAGGTTCACAGTACTTC.

V gene TRBV3-1 (or the pseudogene TRBV3-2) combines with J gene TRBJ1-1; D is perhaps TRBD1 (6 bases). The CDR3 is 15 residues long. The V end was cut by 3 bases, the J end by 0 bases, with 11 bases between. Germline-derived CDR1 and CDR2 are LGHDT and YNNKEL (reference sequence). CDR3 coding DNA: TGTGCCAGCAGCCAGTACAGGGTGTTGAACACTGAAGCTTTCTTT. It specifies CASSQYRVLNTEAFF.

V usage is TRBV19 and J usage is TRBJ1-4; D not resolved. The CDR3 is made up of 15 amino acids. The germline V and J ends were trimmed by 4 bases and 2 bases, with 11 bases remaining between them. The germline gives CDR1 LNHDA, CDR2 SQIVND (reference sequence). CDR3 DNA sequence: TGTGCCAGTAGTAACGAGCCGATTACTAATGAAAAACTGTTTTTT. This encodes CASSNEPITNEKLFF.

This chain joins TRBV14 and TRBJ1-1, with unresolved D. Trimming shortened V by 0 bases and J by 0 bases, and 8 bases separated the two germline ends. Germline V gives CDR1 SGHDN, CDR2 FVKESK. This CDR3 is built from 15 residues. The DNA for the CDR3 is TGTGCCAGCAGCCAAGATAGCCTCATGAACACTGAAGCTTTCTTT. This encodes CASSQDSLMNTEAFF.

The V call is TRBV18, the J call TRBJ2-7; 9 bases fit TRBD1. This CDR3 has 16 amino acids. Germline V gives CDR1 KGHSH, CDR2 LQKENI. The junction had 8 bases not matched to a gene; V was cut back by 0 bases and J by 5 bases. The chain's CDR3 is CASSPPFRTGDDEQYF. For the CDR3, the DNA is TGTGCCAGCTCACCACCGTTCCGGACAGGGGATGACGAGCAGTACTTC.

The chain links TRBV25-1 to TRBJ1-4, with D possibly TRBD1 on 6 matching bases. Between the trimmed V and J ends, which lost 5 bases and 8 bases, there was a span of 18 bases. The CDR3 runs to 15 residues. Germline CDR1 is MGHDK and CDR2 is SYGVNS. The CDR3 sequence is CASSPKDSLREKLFF. DNA for the CDR3: TGTGCCAGCAGTCCAAAGGACAGCCTCCGGGAAAAACTGTTTTTT.